The 12 T cell receptor beta chains reported below all come from one sample, sequenced in a study of PD-L1 blockade in urothelial cancer. Documented time point: peripheral blood 6 weeks after treatment start. Profiling relied on immunoSEQ multiplex PCR, and the TCRdb table lists in-frame clones only, not all of them. The data hold around 100,000 clones, with about 91% observed a single time. The material was PBMCs, obtained around atezolizumab (anti-PD-L1) treatment. The source of these receptors is a man in his 60s with urothelial cancer.

The chain has TRBV12-5 and TRBJ2-2; D might be TRBD1 (5 bases). The V gene lost 0 bases and the J gene lost 2 bases, with 16 bases spanning the gap. CDR3 size: 18 residues. Per the germline V gene, CDR1 is LGHNT and CDR2 is FRNRAP. CDR3: CASGLVQKDTTNTGELFF. For the CDR3, the DNA is TGTGCTAGTGGTTTGGTTCAAAAGGACACAACCAACACCGGGGAGCTGTTTTTT.

The chain combines TRBV27 with TRBJ2-1; D not certain. The CDR3 covers 16 residues. CDR1 is MNHEY, CDR2 SMNVEV, per germline (reference sequence). V gave up 1 base and J gave up 5 bases, with 15 bases separating them. This chain's CDR3 is CASSLFLLASHNEQFF. CDR3 bases: TGTGCCAGCAGTTTATTCTTGCTCGCGTCCCACAATGAGCAGTTCTTC.

This clone was recorded only once. The rearrangement uses TRBV28 and TRBJ1-3, with D unresolved. The germline V gene encodes CDR1 MDHEN and CDR2 SYDVKM. CDR3 size: 14 residues. Trimming removed 3 bases from V and 0 bases from J, with 6 bases in between. The CDR3 nucleotides read TGTGCCAGCAGTTTTCGGGGCTCTGGAAACACCATATATTTT. Translation gives CASSFRGSGNTIYF.

The chain joins TRBV5-1 to TRBJ2-7; 10 nucleotides agree with TRBD2. V was pared by 0 bases and J by 0 bases, with 3 bases of the junction left unmatched. CDR1 is SGHRS, CDR2 YFSETQ, per germline. The CDR3 is made up of 16 amino acids. CDR3 sequence (DNA): TGCGCCAGCAGCTTGGCCTCTAGCGGGAGCTCCTACGAGCAGTACTTC. It codes for CASSLASSGSSYEQYF.

The V call is TRBV15, the J call TRBJ2-5; D possibly corresponds to TRBD2 (6 bases). Trimming removed 0 bases at V and 9 bases at J, with 14 bases between. CDR1 is LNHNV, CDR2 YYDKDF, per germline (reference sequence). The CDR3 loop spans 14 amino acids. CDR3 bases: TGTGCCACCAGCAGAGATCGTGCGGGACGGGCCCAGTACTTC. Translated, it gives CATSRDRAGRAQYF.

This clone has more than one count but fewer than ten. This sequence joins TRBV7-9 and TRBJ2-4, with D maybe TRBD2 (6 bases). CDR3 length: 16 residues. V lost 3 bases and J lost 2, with 14 bases in between. Looked up from germline, CDR1 is SEHNR and CDR2 is FQNEAQ (reference sequence). CDR3 sequence (DNA): TGTGCCAGCAGCTTCAGTATGGAGGGGCCCAAAAACATTCAGTACTTC. Its translation is CASSFSMEGPKNIQYF.

The chain joins TRBV9 to TRBJ2-3; D gene uncertain. The CDR3 spans 12 residues. V was shortened by 4 bases and J by 5 bases, with 8 bases between the two germline ends. CDR1 is SGDLS, CDR2 YYNGEE, per germline. The CDR3 loop is CASSPSGDTQYF. The CDR3, as DNA: TGTGCCAGCAGCCCCTCGGGAGATACGCAGTATTTT.

V and J are TRBV10-1 and TRBJ2-3, with TRBD1 matching 7 bases. In germline, CDR1 is WNHNN, CDR2 SYGVQD (reference sequence). Unmatched junction bases numbered 3, after V lost 7 bases and J lost 2 bases. The CDR3 is made up of 13 amino acids. DNA for the CDR3: TGCGCCAGCAACGACAGGGTCACAGATACGCAGTATTTT. Its protein is CASNDRVTDTQYF.

The rearrangement links TRBV6-5 to TRBJ2-5; 9 positions match TRBD1. The germline gives CDR1 MNHEY, CDR2 SVGAGI. The trim removed 2 bases at V and 4 bases at J, leaving 2 bases unmatched. The CDR3 runs 14 residues. The CDR3 coding sequence is TGTGCCAGCAGTTACCAGACAGGGGGAGAGACCCAGTACTTC. This gives the protein CASSYQTGGETQYF.

This clone was recorded only once. This chain connects TRBV9 to TRBJ2-1; TRBD2 matches at 9 bases. V gave up 6 bases and J gave up 2 bases; unmatched junction bases: 9. CDR3 length: 16 amino acids. Germline CDR1 reads SGDLS; CDR2 reads YYNGEE. CDR3: CASNDIGTSTYNEQFF. The CDR3 DNA follows: TGTGCCAGCAACGATATCGGGACTAGCACCTACAATGAGCAGTTCTTC.

V and J are TRBV6-4 and TRBJ2-1, with 8 bases identical to TRBD1. Per the germline V gene, CDR1 is MRHNA and CDR2 is SNTAGT. The CDR3 runs to 14 residues. Germline trimming cut 5 bases from V and 8 bases from J; bases unmatched to any gene: 8. CDR3 nucleotide sequence: TGTGCCAGCAGTATTAACCAGGGGGCCTATGAGCAGTTCTTC. Protein: CASSINQGAYEQFF.

The V gene is TRBV4-2, the J gene TRBJ1-1; weak D call: TRBD1 (5 bases). Germline V gene lookup returns CDR1 LGHNA and CDR2 YNFKEQ. With 2 bases removed from V and 3 bases from J, the gap between germline ends came to 16 bases. The CDR3 extends over 16 amino acids. The CDR3, as DNA: TGTGCCAGCAGCCAACCAGGGATAAGGACGGACACTGAAGCTTTCTTT. This translates into CASSQPGIRTDTEAFF.